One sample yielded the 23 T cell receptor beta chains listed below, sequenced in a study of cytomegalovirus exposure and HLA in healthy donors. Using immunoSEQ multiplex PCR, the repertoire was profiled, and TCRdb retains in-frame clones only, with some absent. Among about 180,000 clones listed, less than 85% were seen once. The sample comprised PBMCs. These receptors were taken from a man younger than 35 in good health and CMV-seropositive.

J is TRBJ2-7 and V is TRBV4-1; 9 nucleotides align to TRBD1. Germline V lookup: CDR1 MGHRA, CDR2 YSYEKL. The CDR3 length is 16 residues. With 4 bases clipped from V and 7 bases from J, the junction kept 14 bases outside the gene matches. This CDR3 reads CASSLDPGQGFGEQYF. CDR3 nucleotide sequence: TGCGCCAGCAGCCTAGATCCGGGACAGGGTTTCGGAGAGCAGTACTTC.

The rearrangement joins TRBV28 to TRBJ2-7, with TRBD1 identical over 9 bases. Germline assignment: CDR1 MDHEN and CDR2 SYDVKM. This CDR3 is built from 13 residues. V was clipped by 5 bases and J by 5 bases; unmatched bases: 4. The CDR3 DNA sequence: TGTGCCAGCAGTCCGGGACAGGGCGACGAGCAGTACTTC. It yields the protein CASSPGQGDEQYF. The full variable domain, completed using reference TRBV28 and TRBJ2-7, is DVKVTQSSRYLVKRTGEKVFLECVQDMDHENMFWYRQDPGLGLRLIYFSYDVKMKEKGDIPEGYSVSREKKERFSLILESASTNQTSMYLCASSPGQGDEQYFGPGTRLTVT.

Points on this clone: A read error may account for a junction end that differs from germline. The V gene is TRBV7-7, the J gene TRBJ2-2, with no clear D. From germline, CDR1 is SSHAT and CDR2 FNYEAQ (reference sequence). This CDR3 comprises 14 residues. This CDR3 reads CASSPQINTGELFF. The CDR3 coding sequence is TGTGCTAGCAGCCCCCAGATTAACACCGGGGAGCTGTTTTTT.

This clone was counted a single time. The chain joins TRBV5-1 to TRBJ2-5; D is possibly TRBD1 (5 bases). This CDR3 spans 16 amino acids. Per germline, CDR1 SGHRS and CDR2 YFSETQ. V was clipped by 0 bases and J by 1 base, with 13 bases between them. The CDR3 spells CASSLGGREPQETQYF. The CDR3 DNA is TGCGCCAGCAGCTTGGGGGGCAGGGAACCCCAAGAGACCCAGTACTTC.

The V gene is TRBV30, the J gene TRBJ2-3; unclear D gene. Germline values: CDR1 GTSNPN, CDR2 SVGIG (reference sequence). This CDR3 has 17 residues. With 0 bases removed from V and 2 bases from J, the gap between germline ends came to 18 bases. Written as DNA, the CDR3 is TGTGCCTGGAGTGTAAAAACGGCGGCGGAGAACACAGATACGCAGTATTTT. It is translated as CAWSVKTAAENTDTQYF.

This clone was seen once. CDR3 in DNA: TGTGCCAGCAGCCTACTAGCGGGGGCCCAAGAGACCCAGTACTTC. The encoded protein is CASSLLAGAQETQYF. The chain carries TRBV28 and TRBJ2-5, with 11 bases that match TRBD2. Germline V gives CDR1 MDHEN, CDR2 SYDVKM. CDR3 length equals 15 residues. V shed 6 bases, J shed 1 base, and the junction held 4 bases outside the gene matches.

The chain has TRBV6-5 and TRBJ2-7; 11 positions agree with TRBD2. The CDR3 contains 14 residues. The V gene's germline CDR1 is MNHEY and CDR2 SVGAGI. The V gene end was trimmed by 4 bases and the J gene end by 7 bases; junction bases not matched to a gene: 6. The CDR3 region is CASSLAGGPGEQYF. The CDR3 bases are TGTGCCAGCAGTTTAGCGGGAGGGCCGGGGGAGCAGTACTTC.

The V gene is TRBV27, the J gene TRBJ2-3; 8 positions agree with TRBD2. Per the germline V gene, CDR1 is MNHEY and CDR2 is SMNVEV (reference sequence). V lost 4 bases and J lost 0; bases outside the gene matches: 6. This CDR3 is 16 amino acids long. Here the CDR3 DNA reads TGTGCCAGCAGTTACGCGGGAGGCCTTAGCACAGATACGCAGTATTTT. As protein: CASSYAGGLSTDTQYF.

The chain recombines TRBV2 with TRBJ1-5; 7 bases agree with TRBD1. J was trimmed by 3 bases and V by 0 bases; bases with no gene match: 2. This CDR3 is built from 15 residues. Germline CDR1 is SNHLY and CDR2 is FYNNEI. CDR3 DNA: TGTGCCAGCAGTGAAGCTGGGACAGCCAATCAGCCCCAGCATTTT. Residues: CASSEAGTANQPQHF.

The CDR3: CASSIRQASSYEQYF. Written as DNA, the CDR3 is TGTGCCAGTAGTATAAGACAGGCGAGCTCCTACGAGCAGTACTTC. The V and J genes are TRBV19 and TRBJ2-7; D possibly corresponds to TRBD1 (6 bases). Germline-derived CDR1 and CDR2 are LNHDA and SQIVND (reference sequence). This CDR3 contains 15 residues. V was shortened by 2 bases and J by 0 bases, with 11 bases between the two germline ends.

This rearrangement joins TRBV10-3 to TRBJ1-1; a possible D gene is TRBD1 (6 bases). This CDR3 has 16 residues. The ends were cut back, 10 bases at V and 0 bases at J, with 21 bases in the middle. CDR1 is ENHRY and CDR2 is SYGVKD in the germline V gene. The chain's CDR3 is CATGGRWAPVNTEAFF. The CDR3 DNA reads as TGTGCCACGGGGGGGCGTTGGGCCCCGGTGAACACTGAAGCTTTCTTT.

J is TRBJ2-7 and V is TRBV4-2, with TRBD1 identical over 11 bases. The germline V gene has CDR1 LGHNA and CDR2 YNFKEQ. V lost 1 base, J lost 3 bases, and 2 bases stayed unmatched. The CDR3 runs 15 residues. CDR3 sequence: CASSQGGQGDYEQYF. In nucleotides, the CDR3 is TGTGCCAGCAGCCAAGGGGGACAGGGGGACTACGAGCAGTACTTC.

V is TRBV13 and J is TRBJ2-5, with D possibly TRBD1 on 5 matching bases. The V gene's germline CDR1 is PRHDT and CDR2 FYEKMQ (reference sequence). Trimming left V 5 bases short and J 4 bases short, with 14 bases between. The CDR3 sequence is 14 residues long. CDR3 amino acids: CASSPRSRVETQYF. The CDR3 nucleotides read TGTGCCAGCAGCCCCCGCAGCAGGGTAGAGACCCAGTACTTC.

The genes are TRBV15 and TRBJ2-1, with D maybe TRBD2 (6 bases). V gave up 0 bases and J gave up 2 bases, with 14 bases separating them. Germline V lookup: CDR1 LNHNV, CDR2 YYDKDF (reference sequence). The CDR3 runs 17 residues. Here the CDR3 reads CATSRDRGAAPYNEQFF. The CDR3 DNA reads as TGTGCCACCAGCAGAGACCGCGGGGCGGCTCCCTACAATGAGCAGTTCTTC.

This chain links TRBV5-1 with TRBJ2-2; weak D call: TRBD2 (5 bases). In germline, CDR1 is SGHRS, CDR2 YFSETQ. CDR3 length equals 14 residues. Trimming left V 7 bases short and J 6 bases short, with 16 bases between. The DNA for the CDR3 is TGCGCCAGCCCTGGGGTTTTGAGGGCCGGGGAGCTGTTTTTT. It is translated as CASPGVLRAGELFF.

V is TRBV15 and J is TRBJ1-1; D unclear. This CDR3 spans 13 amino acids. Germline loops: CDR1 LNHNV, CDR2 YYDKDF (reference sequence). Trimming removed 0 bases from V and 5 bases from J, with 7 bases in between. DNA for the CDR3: TGTGCCACCAGCAGAGAGGAGGTTACTGAAGCTTTCTTT. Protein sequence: CATSREEVTEAFF.

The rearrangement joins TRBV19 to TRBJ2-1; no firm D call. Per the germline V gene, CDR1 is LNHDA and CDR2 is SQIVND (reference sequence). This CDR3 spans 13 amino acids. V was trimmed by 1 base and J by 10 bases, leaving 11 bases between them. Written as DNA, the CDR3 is TGTGCCAGTAGTATAGCCCAGGCCAGGGAGCAGTTCTTC. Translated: CASSIAQAREQFF. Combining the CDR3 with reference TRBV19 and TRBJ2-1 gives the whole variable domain DGGITQSPKYLFRKEGQNVTLSCEQNLNHDAMYWYRQDPGQGLRLIYYSQIVNDFQKGDIAEGYSVSREKKESFPLTVTSAQKNPTAFYLCASSIAQAREQFFGPGTRLTVL.

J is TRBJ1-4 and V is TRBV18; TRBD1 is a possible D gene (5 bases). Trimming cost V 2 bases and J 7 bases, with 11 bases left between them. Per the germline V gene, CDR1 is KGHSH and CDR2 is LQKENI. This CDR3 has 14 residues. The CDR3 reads CASSPGQGPEKLFF. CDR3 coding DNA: TGTGCCAGCTCACCAGGCCAGGGTCCTGAAAAACTGTTTTTT.

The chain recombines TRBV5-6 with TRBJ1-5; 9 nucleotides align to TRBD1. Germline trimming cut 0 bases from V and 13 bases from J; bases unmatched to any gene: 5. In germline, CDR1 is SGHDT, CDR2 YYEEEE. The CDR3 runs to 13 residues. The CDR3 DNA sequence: TGTGCCAGCAGCTTGGATCGGACAGGGGAGCAGCATTTT. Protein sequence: CASSLDRTGEQHF.

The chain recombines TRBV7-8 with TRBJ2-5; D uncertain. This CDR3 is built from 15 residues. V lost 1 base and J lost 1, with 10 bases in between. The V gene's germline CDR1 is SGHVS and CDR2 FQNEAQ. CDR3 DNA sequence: TGTGCCAGCAGCTTAGGTCAACTAATCCAAGAGACCCAGTACTTC. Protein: CASSLGQLIQETQYF.

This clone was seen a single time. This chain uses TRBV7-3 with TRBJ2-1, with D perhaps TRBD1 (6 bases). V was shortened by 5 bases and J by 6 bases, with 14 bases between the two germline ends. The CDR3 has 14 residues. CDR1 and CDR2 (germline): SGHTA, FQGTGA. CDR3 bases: TGTGCCAGCAGCGATACTACAGGGACCAATGAGCAGTTCTTC. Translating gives CASSDTTGTNEQFF.

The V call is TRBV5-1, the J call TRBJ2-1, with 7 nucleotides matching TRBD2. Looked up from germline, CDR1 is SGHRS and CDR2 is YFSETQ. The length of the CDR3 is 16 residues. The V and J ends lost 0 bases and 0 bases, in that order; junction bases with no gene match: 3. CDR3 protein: CASSLGGGGSYNEQFF. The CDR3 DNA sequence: TGCGCCAGCAGCTTGGGCGGCGGGGGCTCCTACAATGAGCAGTTCTTC.

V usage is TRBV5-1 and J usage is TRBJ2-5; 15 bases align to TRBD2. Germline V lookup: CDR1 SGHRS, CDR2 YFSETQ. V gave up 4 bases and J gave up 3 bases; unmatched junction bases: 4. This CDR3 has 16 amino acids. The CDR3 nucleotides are TGCGCCAGCAGCAGGTGGACTAGCGGGGGGGAAGAGACCCAGTACTTC. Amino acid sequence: CASSRWTSGGEETQYF.